This T cell receptor (beta chain) originates from a study of long-term antiretroviral therapy in people with HIV. About the research overall: The study's earliest collections predate the 2015 immediate-ART recommendation by about a decade.

At survey level, the immunoSEQ assay was run in its v3.0 version. Sequencing was performed with immunoSEQ multiplex PCR; in TCRdb, only in-frame clones are kept and a portion is missing. The sample has 26,000 or so clones; 80% to 85% are singletons. The CDR3 loop spans 16 amino acids. Losses at the gene ends were 0 bases for V and 8 bases for J; bases not matched to a gene: 5. In germline, CDR1 is MRHNA, CDR2 SNTAGT. Notes on the study in general: An increase in diversity followed ART, yet levels stayed below transplant donor controls. HIV repertoires spanned tighter CDR3 length ranges than controls did. Repertoire composition at all time points was dominated by clones that had expanded before ART.

Details on this clone: The antigen is undetermined.

The sequences come from unsorted PBMCs, collected 0.8 years before starting antiretroviral therapy. This TCR was recovered from a man aged 18 to 30 with HIV. V and J are TRBV6-4 and TRBJ2-1; TRBD2 matches 12 bases. The CDR3 spells CASSDSGLAGGDEQFF. In DNA form, the CDR3 reads TGTGCCAGCAGTGACTCTGGCCTAGCGGGAGGGGATGAGCAGTTCTTC.